The 18 T cell receptor beta chains below all came from one sample that was sequenced in a study of T cell changes during pregnancy in multiple sclerosis. The method was immunoSEQ multiplex PCR; TCRdb's version includes in-frame clones alone and lacks a portion of them. The sample yields some 70,000 clones, 80% to 95% seen once. Sequenced here: peripheral blood, sampled after pregnancy. Source of these receptors: a female donor in good health, enrolled as a control in a pregnancy study.

This chain uses TRBV19 with TRBJ1-6, with a possible D match to TRBD1 (6 bases). This CDR3 contains 15 residues. V was cut by 3 bases and J by 3 bases, with 9 bases left in between. Germline V lookup: CDR1 LNHDA, CDR2 SQIVND (reference sequence). The CDR3 DNA follows: TGTGCCAGTAGTATGATGGACAGCTATAATTCACCCCTCCACTTT. Its translation: CASSMMDSYNSPLHF.

For the CDR3, the DNA is TGTGCCAGCAGTTACACCGTACACAGGGGCCGTAACTATGGCTACACCTTC. Translation: CASSYTVHRGRNYGYTF. The rearrangement joins TRBV6-7 to TRBJ1-2; 7 bases map to TRBD1. TRBV6-7 is reported as an ORF; its role is uncertain. CDR3 length: 17 residues. The V and J ends lost 2 bases and 1 base, in that order; junction bases with no gene match: 10.

The chain combines TRBV30 with TRBJ1-5, with 8 bases aligning to TRBD1. The CDR3 sequence is 14 residues long. Germline values: CDR1 GTSNPN, CDR2 SVGIG (reference sequence). J lost 7 bases, V lost 3 bases, and 8 bases had no gene match. CDR3 coding DNA: TGTGCCTGGAGCCCAGACAGGGGCGGACAGCCCCAGCATTTT. Its translation is CAWSPDRGGQPQHF.

J is TRBJ2-5 and V is TRBV2; no clear D gene. Germline V CDR1 and CDR2: SNHLY, FYNNEI. The CDR3 is made up of 12 amino acids. V was trimmed by 4 bases and J by 5 bases, leaving 8 bases between them. The CDR3 region is CASSAPSETQYF. The CDR3, as DNA: TGTGCCAGCAGTGCTCCGAGCGAGACCCAGTACTTC.

The chain joins TRBV27 to TRBJ2-1, with 13 bases matching TRBD2. The CDR3 is 17 amino acids. Trimming at V came to 5 bases and at J to 7 bases, leaving 11 bases not matched to a gene. From germline, CDR1 is MNHEY and CDR2 SMNVEV (reference sequence). CDR3 sequence: CASSPRTSGRSRNEQFF. CDR3 nucleotides: TGTGCCAGCAGTCCTCGGACTAGCGGGAGATCTCGTAATGAGCAGTTCTTC.

This clone was picked up one time. This chain connects TRBV25-1 to TRBJ2-7; the D gene is possibly TRBD2 (6 bases). Germline loops: CDR1 MGHDK, CDR2 SYGVNS. The CDR3 contains 11 residues. Trimming cost V 7 bases and J 4 bases, with 8 bases left between them. This chain's CDR3 is CASTRGYEQYF. In nucleotides, the CDR3 is TGTGCCAGCACCCGGGGGTACGAGCAGTACTTC.

The chain uses TRBV19 and TRBJ2-3; 9 bases fit TRBD2. V dropped 3 bases and J dropped 0; count of bases not matched to a gene: 4. CDR3 length equals 16 residues. Germline V lookup: CDR1 LNHDA, CDR2 SQIVND (reference sequence). The CDR3 coding sequence is TGTGCCAGTAGTATCGGGACTAGCAGAAGCACAGATACGCAGTATTTT. This sequence encodes CASSIGTSRSTDTQYF. The full variable domain, its missing parts supplied by reference TRBV19 and TRBJ2-3, is DGGITQSPKYLFRKEGQNVTLSCEQNLNHDAMYWYRQDPGQGLRLIYYSQIVNDFQKGDIAEGYSVSREKKESFPLTVTSAQKNPTAFYLCASSIGTSRSTDTQYFGPGTRLTVL.

The V call is TRBV23-1, the J call TRBJ1-5, with 7 nucleotides matching TRBD1. TRBV23-1 is an ORF, and what it does is uncertain. The CDR3 runs to 15 residues. V lost 6 bases and J lost 0; bases outside the gene matches: 5. CDR3 region: CASSSGTASNQPQHF. Here the CDR3 DNA reads TGCGCCAGCAGCTCCGGGACAGCTAGCAATCAGCCCCAGCATTTT.

The rearrangement links TRBV28 to TRBJ1-2; D is perhaps TRBD1 (5 bases). This CDR3 spans 14 amino acids. V was cut by 6 bases and J by 3 bases, with 14 bases left in between. Germline V gene lookup returns CDR1 MDHEN and CDR2 SYDVKM. The CDR3 region is CASSLIGGHYGYTF. The CDR3 DNA sequence: TGTGCCAGCAGCCTCATCGGGGGACACTATGGCTACACCTTC.

The V and J genes are TRBV5-4 and TRBJ1-5; D is ambiguous. Germline V CDR1 and CDR2: SGHNT, YYREEE (reference sequence). The CDR3 consists of 18 residues. V lost 4 bases to trimming and J lost 6 bases, with 26 bases between them. The CDR3 DNA reads as TGTGCCAGCAGCCCAGACCTACTTCATTCATACCCGGGTCAGCCCCAGCATTTT. This encodes CASSPDLLHSYPGQPQHF.

The chain couples TRBV5-1 to TRBJ2-2; D remains ambiguous. The V end was cut by 0 bases, the J end by 1 base, with 10 bases between. Germline CDR1 and CDR2: SGHRS and YFSETQ. This CDR3 is 16 amino acids long. The CDR3 region is CASSLVVNLNTGELFF. CDR3 nucleotides: TGCGCCAGCAGCTTGGTAGTTAATCTGAACACCGGGGAGCTGTTTTTT.

This chain connects TRBV5-1 to TRBJ2-4, with 11 bases fitting TRBD1. The CDR3 is 18 residues long. Trimming took 4 bases from V and 1 from J; bases not matched to a gene: 10. Germline assignment: CDR1 SGHRS and CDR2 YFSETQ. Written as DNA, the CDR3 is TGCGCCAGCAGCAAGGGACAGGGGGGTAATGGGGCCAAAAACATTCAGTACTTC. It yields the protein CASSKGQGGNGAKNIQYF.

V usage is TRBV23-1 and J usage is TRBJ1-2, with TRBD1 matching over 10 bases. TRBV23-1 is identified as an open reading frame with a role that is uncertain. Trimming cost V 6 bases and J 2 bases; bases outside gene matches: 9. CDR3 length: 16 amino acids. The chain's CDR3 is CASRFSGDRGNYGYTF. The CDR3 region has the DNA TGCGCCAGCAGGTTTTCCGGGGACAGGGGAAACTATGGCTACACCTTC.

J is TRBJ2-2 and V is TRBV4-2; TRBD2 might be the D (5 bases). Trimming stripped 1 base from V and 3 bases from J, with 12 bases between. Germline assignment: CDR1 LGHNA and CDR2 YNFKEQ. The CDR3 has 16 amino acids. CDR3 DNA sequence: TGTGCCAGCAGCCAAGGAGAGGGTTCGTACACCGGGGAGCTGTTTTTT. The encoded protein is CASSQGEGSYTGELFF.

This sequence joins TRBV19 and TRBJ2-7, with D perhaps matching TRBD1 (6 bases). V dropped 7 bases and J dropped 2 bases, with 15 bases sitting between them. Germline CDR1 LNHDA, CDR2 SQIVND (reference sequence). The CDR3 has 14 residues. The CDR3 region has the DNA TGTGCCAGTAAGGTAGGCAGGGGCCCCTACGAGCAGTACTTC. Amino acids: CASKVGRGPYEQYF. Full variable domain (remainder filled in from reference TRBV19 and TRBJ2-7): DGGITQSPKYLFRKEGQNVTLSCEQNLNHDAMYWYRQDPGQGLRLIYYSQIVNDFQKGDIAEGYSVSREKKESFPLTVTSAQKNPTAFYLCASKVGRGPYEQYFGPGTRLTVT.

The chain carries TRBV20-1 and TRBJ1-2; D is possibly TRBD1 (6 bases). The CDR3 is made up of 11 amino acids. Per the germline V gene, CDR1 is DFQATT and CDR2 is SNEGSKA (reference sequence). CDR3: CTMDSTYGYTF. For the CDR3, the DNA is TGCACCATGGACAGTACCTATGGCTACACCTTC.

The table lists this clone with a count of one. V usage is TRBV5-1 and J usage is TRBJ2-2; TRBD1 matches 7 bases. The CDR3 contains 15 residues. The J segment lost 1 base and the V segment lost 3 bases, leaving 3 bases of the junction unmatched. CDR1 is SGHRS, CDR2 YFSETQ, per germline. CDR3 loop: CASSYGTENTGELFF. In nucleotides, the CDR3 is TGCGCCAGCAGCTATGGGACAGAGAACACCGGGGAGCTGTTTTTT.

The rearrangement uses TRBV7-2 and TRBJ1-5; D is possibly TRBD1 (5 bases). V gave up 3 bases and J gave up 0 bases, with 9 bases separating them. Germline lookup yields CDR1 SGHTA and CDR2 FQGNSA. This CDR3 contains 15 residues. CDR3 nucleotides: TGTGCCAGCAGCTTGGGGCAGGATAGCAATCAGCCCCAGCATTTT. Amino acid sequence: CASSLGQDSNQPQHF.